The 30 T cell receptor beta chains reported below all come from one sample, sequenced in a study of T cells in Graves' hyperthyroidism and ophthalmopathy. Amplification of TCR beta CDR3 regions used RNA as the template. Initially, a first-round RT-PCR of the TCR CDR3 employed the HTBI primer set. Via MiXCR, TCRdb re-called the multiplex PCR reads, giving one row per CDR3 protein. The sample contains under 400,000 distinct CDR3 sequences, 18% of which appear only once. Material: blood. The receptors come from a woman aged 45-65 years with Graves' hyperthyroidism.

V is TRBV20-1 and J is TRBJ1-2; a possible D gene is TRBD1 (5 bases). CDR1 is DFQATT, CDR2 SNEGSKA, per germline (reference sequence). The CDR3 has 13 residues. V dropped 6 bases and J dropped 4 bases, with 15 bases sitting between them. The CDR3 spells CSANDPTVYGYTF. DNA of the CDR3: TGCAGTGCGAACGACCCGACAGTCTATGGCTACACCTTC.

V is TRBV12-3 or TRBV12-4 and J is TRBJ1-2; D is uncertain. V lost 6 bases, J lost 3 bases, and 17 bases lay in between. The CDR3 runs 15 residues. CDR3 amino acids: CASSHRGPWDYGYTF. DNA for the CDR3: TGTGCCAGCAGCCACCGCGGTCCCTGGGACTATGGCTACACCTTC.

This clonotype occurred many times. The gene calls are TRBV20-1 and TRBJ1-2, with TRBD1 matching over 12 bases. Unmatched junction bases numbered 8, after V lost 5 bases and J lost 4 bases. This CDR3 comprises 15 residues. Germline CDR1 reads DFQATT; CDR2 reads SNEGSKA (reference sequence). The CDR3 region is CSAPGQGAPPYGYTF. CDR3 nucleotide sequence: TGCAGTGCTCCGGGACAGGGGGCCCCGCCCTATGGCTACACCTTC.

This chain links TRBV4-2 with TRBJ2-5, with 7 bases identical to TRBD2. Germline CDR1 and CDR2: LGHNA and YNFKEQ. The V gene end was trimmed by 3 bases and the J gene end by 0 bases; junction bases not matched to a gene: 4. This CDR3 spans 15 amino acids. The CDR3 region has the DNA TGTGCCAGCAGCCAGGCCGGGGGGTACCAAGAGACCCAGTACTTC. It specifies CASSQAGGYQETQYF.

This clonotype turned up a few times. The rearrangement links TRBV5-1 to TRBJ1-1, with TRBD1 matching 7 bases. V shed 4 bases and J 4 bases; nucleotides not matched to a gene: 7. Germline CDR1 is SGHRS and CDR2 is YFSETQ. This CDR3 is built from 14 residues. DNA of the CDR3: TGCGCCAGCAGCCCACAACAGGGGACCACTGAAGCTTTCTTT. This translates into CASSPQQGTTEAFF.

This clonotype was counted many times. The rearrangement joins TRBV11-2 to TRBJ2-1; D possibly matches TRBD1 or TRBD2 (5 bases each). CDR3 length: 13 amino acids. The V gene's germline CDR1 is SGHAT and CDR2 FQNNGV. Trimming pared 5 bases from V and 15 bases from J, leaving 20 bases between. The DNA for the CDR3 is TGTGCCAGCAGCCCAGACAGTTGGGACCGGCTGTTCTTC. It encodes CASSPDSWDRLFF.

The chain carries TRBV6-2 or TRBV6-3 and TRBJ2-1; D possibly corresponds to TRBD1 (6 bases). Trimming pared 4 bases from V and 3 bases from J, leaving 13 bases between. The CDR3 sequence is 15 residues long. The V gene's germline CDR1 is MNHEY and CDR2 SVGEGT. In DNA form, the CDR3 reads TGTGCCAGCAGTTTTCAGGGGACCGTCTACAATGAGCAGTTCTTC. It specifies CASSFQGTVYNEQFF.

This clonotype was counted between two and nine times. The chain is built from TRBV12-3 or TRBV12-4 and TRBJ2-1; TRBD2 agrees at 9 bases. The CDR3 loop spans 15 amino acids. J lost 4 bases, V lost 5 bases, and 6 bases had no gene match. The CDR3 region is CASSESGRLYNEQFF. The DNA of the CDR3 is TGTGCCAGCAGTGAGAGCGGGAGGCTTTACAATGAGCAGTTCTTC.

This CDR3 is CASSPWTANNEQFF. CDR3 nucleotides: TGTGCCAGCAGCCCCTGGACAGCTAACAATGAGCAGTTCTTC. The chain is built from TRBV12-3 or TRBV12-4 and TRBJ2-1; D possibly corresponds to TRBD1 (6 bases). V was shortened by 6 bases and J by 5 bases, with 14 bases between the two germline ends. This CDR3 is 14 amino acids long.

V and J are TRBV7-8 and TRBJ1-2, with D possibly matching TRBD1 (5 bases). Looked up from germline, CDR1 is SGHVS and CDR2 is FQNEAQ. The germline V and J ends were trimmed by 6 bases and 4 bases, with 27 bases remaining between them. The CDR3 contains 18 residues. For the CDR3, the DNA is TGTGCCAGCAGTGGGGGAAGGGCCAGCCTAATCCCCCCCTATGGCTACACCTTC. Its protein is CASSGGRASLIPPYGYTF.

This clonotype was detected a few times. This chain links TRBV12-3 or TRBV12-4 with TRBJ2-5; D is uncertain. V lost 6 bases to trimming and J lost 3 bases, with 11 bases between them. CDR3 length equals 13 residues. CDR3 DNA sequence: TGTGCCAGCAGACCGGACCGTAAAGAGACCCAGTACTTC. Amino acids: CASRPDRKETQYF.

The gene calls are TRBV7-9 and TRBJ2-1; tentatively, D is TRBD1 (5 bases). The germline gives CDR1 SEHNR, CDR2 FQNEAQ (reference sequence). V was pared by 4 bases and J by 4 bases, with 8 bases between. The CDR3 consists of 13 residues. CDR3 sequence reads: CASSSTGYNEQFF. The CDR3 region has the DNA TGTGCCAGCAGCTCCACAGGTTACAATGAGCAGTTCTTC.

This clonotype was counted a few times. CDR3 region: CASSPLAGRSDEQFF. As DNA, the CDR3 is TGTGCCAGCAGTCCACTAGCGGGGAGGAGCGATGAGCAGTTCTTC. V gene TRBV25-1 combines with J gene TRBJ2-1; 10 bases match TRBD2. This CDR3 has 15 amino acids. Trimming at V came to 5 bases and at J to 8 bases, leaving 9 bases not matched to a gene. Per the germline V gene, CDR1 is MGHDK and CDR2 is SYGVNS. Based on the CDR3 plus reference TRBV25-1 and TRBJ2-1, the full variable domain is EADIYQTPRYLVIGTGKKITLECSQTMGHDKMYWYQQDPGMELHLIHYSYGVNSTEKGDLSSESTVSRIRTEHFPLTLESARPSHTSQYLCASSPLAGRSDEQFFGPGTRLTVL.

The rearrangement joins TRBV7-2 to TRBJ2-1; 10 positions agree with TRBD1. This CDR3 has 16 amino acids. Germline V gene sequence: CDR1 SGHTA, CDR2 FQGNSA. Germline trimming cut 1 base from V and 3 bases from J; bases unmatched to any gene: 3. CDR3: CASSLVGQGLYNEQFF. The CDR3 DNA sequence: TGTGCCAGCAGCTTAGTGGGACAGGGGCTCTACAATGAGCAGTTCTTC.

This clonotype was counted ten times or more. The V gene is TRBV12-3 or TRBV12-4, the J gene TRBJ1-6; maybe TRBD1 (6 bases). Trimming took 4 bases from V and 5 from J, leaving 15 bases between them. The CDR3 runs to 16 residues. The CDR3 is CASSSGRQADNSPLHF. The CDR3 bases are TGTGCCAGCAGTTCCGGAAGACAGGCGGATAATTCACCCCTCCACTTT.

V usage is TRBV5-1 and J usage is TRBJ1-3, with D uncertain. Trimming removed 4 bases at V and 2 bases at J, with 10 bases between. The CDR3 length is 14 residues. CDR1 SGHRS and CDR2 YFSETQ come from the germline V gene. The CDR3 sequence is CASSAGGPGNTIYF. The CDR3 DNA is TGCGCCAGCAGCGCAGGCGGTCCTGGAAACACCATATATTTT.

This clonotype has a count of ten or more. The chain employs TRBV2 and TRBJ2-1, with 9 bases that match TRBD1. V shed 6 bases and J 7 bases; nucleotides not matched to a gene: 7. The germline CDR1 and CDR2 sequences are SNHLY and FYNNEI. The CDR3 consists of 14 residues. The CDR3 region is CASRGTGPVNEQFF. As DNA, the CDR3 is TGTGCCAGCAGGGGGACAGGGCCAGTTAATGAGCAGTTCTTC. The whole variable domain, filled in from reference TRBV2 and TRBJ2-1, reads EPEVTQTPSHQVTQMGQEVILRCVPISNHLYFYWYRQILGQKVEFLVSFYNNEISEKSEIFDDQFSVERPDGSNFTLKIRSTKLEDSAMYFCASRGTGPVNEQFFGPGTRLTVL.

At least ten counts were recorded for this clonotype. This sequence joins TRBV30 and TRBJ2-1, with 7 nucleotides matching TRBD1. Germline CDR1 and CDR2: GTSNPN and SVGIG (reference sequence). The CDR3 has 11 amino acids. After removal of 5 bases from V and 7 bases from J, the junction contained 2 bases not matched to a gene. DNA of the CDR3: TGTGCCTGGGCAGGGGGAAATGAGCAGTTCTTC. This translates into CAWAGGNEQFF.

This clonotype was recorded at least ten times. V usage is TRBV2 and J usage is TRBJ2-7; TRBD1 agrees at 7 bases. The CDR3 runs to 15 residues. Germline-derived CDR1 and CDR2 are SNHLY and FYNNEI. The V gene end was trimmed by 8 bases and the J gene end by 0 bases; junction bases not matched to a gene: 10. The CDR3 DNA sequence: TGTGCCAGCGGGACAGAGTGGGAGAGCTCCTACGAGCAGTACTTC. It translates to CASGTEWESSYEQYF.

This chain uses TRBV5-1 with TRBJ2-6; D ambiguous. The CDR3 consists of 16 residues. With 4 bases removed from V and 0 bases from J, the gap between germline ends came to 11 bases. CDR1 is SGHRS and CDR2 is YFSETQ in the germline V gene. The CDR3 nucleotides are TGCGCCAGCAGCCTCCAGTGGAGCTCTGGGGCCAACGTCCTGACTTTC. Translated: CASSLQWSSGANVLTF. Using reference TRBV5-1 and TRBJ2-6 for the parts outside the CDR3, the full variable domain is KAGVTQTPRYLIKTRGQQVTLSCSPISGHRSVSWYQQTPGQGLQFLFEYFSETQRNKGNFPGRFSGRQFSNSRSEMNVSTLELGDSALYLCASSLQWSSGANVLTFGAGSRLTVL.

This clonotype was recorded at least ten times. The CDR3, as DNA: TGTGCCAGCAGCTTAGGCGCCCGGTGGCAGAACAATCAGCCCCAGCATTTT. Translated: CASSLGARWQNNQPQHF. V and J are TRBV11-3 and TRBJ1-5, with D unresolved. Germline assignment: CDR1 SGHNT and CDR2 YENEEA. The V and J ends lost 1 base and 3 bases respectively, with 16 bases between them. The length of the CDR3 is 17 residues.

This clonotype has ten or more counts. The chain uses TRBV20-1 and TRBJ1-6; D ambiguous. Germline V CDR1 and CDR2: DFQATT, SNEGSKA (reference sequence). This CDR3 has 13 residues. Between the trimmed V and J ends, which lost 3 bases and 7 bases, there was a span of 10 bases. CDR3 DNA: TGCAGTGCTAGCAGTCAAACCAATTCACCCCTCCACTTT. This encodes CSASSQTNSPLHF.

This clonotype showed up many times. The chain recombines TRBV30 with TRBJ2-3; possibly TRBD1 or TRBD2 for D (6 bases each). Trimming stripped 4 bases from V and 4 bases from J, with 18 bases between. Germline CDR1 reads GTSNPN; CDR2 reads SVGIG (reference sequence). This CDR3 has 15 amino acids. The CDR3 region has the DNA TGTGCCTGGACAGGGGTGGGAGGAGGCGCAGATACGCAGTATTTT. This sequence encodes CAWTGVGGGADTQYF.

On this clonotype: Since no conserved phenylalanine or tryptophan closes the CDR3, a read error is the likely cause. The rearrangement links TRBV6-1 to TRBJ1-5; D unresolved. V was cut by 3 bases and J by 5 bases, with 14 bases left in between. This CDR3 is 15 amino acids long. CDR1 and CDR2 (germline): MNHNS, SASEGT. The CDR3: CASSDPGIMDQPQHL. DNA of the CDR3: TGTGCCAGCAGTGACCCGGGTATCATGGATCAGCCCCAGCATCTT.

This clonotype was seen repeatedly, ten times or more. The CDR3 region has the DNA TGCGCCAGCAGCTTGGTATGGGACACAGATACGCAGTATTTT. This sequence encodes CASSLVWDTDTQYF. This chain joins TRBV5-1 and TRBJ2-3; unclear D gene. Germline values: CDR1 SGHRS, CDR2 YFSETQ. The CDR3 is 14 residues long. V lost 0 bases and J 2 bases, leaving 7 bases between the germline ends.

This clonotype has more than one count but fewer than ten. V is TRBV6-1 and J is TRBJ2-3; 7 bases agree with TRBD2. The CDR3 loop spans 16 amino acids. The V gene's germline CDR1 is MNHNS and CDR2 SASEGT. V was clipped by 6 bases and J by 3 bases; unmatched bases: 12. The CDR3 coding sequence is TGTGCCAGCAGCCCAAGCGCGGGGGACGGAACAGATACGCAGTATTTT. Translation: CASSPSAGDGTDTQYF.

The CDR3 protein is CASSQEEQGAYEQYF. CDR3 in DNA: TGTGCCAGCAGCCAGGAGGAACAGGGGGCCTACGAGCAGTACTTC. The V call is TRBV4-2, the J call TRBJ2-7; the match to TRBD1 covers 8 bases. The length of the CDR3 is 15 residues. Germline V gene data show CDR1 as LGHNA and CDR2 as YNFKEQ. The ends lost 3 bases at V and 2 bases at J; junction bases unmatched: 6.

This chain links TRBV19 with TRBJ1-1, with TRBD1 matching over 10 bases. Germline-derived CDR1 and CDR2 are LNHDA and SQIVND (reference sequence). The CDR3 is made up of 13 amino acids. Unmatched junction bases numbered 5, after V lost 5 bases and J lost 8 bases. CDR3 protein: CASSSTGGLEAFF. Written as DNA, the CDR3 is TGTGCCAGTAGTTCGACAGGGGGCCTCGAAGCTTTCTTT.

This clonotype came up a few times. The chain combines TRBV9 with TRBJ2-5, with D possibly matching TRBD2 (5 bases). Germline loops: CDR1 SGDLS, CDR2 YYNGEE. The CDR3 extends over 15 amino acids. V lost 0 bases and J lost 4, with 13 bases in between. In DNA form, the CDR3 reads TGTGCCAGCAGCGTAGGGAGTAGCGCGCTAGAGACCCAGTACTTC. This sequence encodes CASSVGSSALETQYF.

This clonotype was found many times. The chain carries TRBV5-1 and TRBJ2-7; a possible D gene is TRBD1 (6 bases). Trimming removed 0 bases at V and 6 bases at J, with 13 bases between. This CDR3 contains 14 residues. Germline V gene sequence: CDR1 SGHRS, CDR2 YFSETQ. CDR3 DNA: TGCGCCAGCAGCTTGGATCAGGGGCAGCTCGAGCAGTACTTC. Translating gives CASSLDQGQLEQYF. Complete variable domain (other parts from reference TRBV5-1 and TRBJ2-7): KAGVTQTPRYLIKTRGQQVTLSCSPISGHRSVSWYQQTPGQGLQFLFEYFSETQRNKGNFPGRFSGRQFSNSRSEMNVSTLELGDSALYLCASSLDQGQLEQYFGPGTRLTVT.